One T cell receptor beta chain is described in this entry. This clone was seen only once. The target of this receptor is not known. No quality values exist for individual bases; no much larger clone is one base distant. This sample was taken from a study of T cell changes during pregnancy in multiple sclerosis (dated by TCRdb to the late 2010s). Background for the entire study: Changes in the T cell repertoire over the course of pregnancy were examined in this study in women with multiple sclerosis.

CDR1 and CDR2 are drawn from the germline V gene: MDHEN, SYDVKM. From its cysteine to its phenylalanine, the CDR3 spans 11 amino acids. Only CDR3 DNA remains: 33 bases, in frame from the first base. V loses 6 bases, J loses 5 bases, and the germline ends lie 4 bases apart. The library was obtained by the immunoSEQ multiplex PCR assay. Drawn from immuneACCESS, this table holds only the in-frame rearrangements with V and J called that TCRdb kept. Clones are partly lost; checked studies trace under half to an unresolved V gene and leave the rest unexplained. The sample table records about 40,000 clones; roughly 90% of these occur just once. The leading ten clones occupy more than 1.4% of the sample.

Sequencing input: PBMCs (not recorded whether the cells were cultured). The sequence was obtained from a female donor with multiple sclerosis, enrolled in a pregnancy study. The chain is encoded by TRBV28 joined to TRBJ1-4; there is no confident call for the D gene. The base sequence is TGTGCCAGCAGGCTGAATGAAAAACTGTTTTTT. It specifies CASRLNEKLFF. The CDR3 plus the reference TRBV28 and TRBJ1-4 genes for the other parts give the full variable domain: DVKVTQSSRYLVKRTGEKVFLECVQDMDHENMFWYRQDPGLGLRLIYFSYDVKMKEKGDIPEGYSVSREKKERFSLILESASTNQTSMYLCASRLNEKLFFGSGTQLSVL.